This T cell receptor (beta chain) was identified in a study of shared clonotypes between healthy human individuals. Measured with immunoSEQ multiplex PCR; TCRdb has only the in-frame clones, and not every one. The sample includes approximately 2.5 million clones, around 94% of them seen just once. This CDR3 comprises 12 residues. V was trimmed by 0 bases and J by 4 bases, leaving 4 bases between them. Germline V gene lookup returns CDR1 SGHRS and CDR2 YFSETQ. The chain joins TRBV5-1 to TRBJ1-1; D uncertain. This TCR derives from a man aged 18 to 30 in good health. Sequences were obtained from naive CD4+ T cells sorted from blood. Subset meaning: CD45RA+ positively selected. The CDR3 protein is CASSLASTEAFF. The CDR3 DNA reads TGCGCCAGCAGCTTGGCGAGCACTGAAGCTTTCTTT.